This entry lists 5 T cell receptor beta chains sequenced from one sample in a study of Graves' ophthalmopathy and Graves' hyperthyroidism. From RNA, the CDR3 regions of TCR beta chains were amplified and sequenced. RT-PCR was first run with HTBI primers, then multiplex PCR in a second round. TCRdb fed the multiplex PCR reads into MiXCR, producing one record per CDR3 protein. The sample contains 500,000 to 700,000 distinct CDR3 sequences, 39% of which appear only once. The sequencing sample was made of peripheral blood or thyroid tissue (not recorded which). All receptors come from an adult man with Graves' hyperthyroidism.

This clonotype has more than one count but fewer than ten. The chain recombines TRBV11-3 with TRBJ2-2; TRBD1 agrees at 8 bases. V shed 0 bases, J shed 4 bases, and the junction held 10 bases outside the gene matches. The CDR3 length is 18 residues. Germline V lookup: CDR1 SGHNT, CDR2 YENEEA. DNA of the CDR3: TGTGCCAGCAGCTTAGATCGTTGGGGACAGGATATCACCGGGGAGCTGTTTTTT. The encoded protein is CASSLDRWGQDITGELFF.

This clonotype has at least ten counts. DNA for the CDR3: TGTGCCAGCAGCGCTCAAAATGAGGAAAGAGCTTTCTTT. Amino acid sequence: CASSAQNEERAFF. The chain carries TRBV7-2 and TRBJ1-1, with unresolved D. The germline CDR1 and CDR2 sequences are SGHTA and FQGNSA. Trimming pared 5 bases from V and 10 bases from J, leaving 17 bases between. The CDR3 loop spans 13 amino acids.

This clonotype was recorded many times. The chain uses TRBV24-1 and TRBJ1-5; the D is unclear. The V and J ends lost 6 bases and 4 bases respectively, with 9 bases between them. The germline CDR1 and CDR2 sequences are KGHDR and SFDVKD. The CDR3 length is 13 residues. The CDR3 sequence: CATSSVQNQPQHF. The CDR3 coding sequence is TGTGCCACCAGTTCGGTACAGAATCAGCCCCAGCATTTT.

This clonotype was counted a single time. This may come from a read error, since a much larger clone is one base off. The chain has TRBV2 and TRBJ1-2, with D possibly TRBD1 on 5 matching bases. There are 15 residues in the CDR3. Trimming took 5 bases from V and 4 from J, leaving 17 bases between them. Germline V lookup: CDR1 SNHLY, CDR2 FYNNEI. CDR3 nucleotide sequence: TGTGCCAGCAGTTACCTTGGGGGGAGAATCTATGGCTACACCTTC. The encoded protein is CASSYLGGRIYGYTF. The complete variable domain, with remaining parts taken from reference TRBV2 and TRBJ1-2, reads EPEVTQTPSHQVTQMGQEVILRCVPISNHLYFYWYRQILGQKVEFLVSFYNNEISEKSEIFDDQFSVERPDGSNFTLKIRSTKLEDSAMYFCASSYLGGRIYGYTFGSGTRLTVV.

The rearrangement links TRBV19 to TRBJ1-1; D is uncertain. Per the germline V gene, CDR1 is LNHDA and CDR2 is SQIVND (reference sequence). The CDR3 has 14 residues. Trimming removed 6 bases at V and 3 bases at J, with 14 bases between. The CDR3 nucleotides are TGTGCCAGTAGCCTGACTAGCGGGTACACTGAAGCTTTCTTT. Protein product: CASSLTSGYTEAFF.